The clone carrying this TCR beta chain appeared many times. Its antigen is still unknown. Building of the TCR beta libraries involved iRepertoire HTBI primers and Arm-PCR of CDR3 regions. MiXCR, run by TCRdb on the multiplex PCR reads, gives a single entry per CDR3 protein. The sample has 540,000 or so distinct CDR3 sequences, approximately 12% seen once. Time point specified: newly diagnosed GD, antithyroid drugs for less than 3 months. Preparation of the TCR library used RNA extracted from PBMCs. Trimming took off 4 bases at V and 0 bases at J, with 17 bases between the two ends. The CDR3 runs 17 residues. This specimen belongs to a study of regulatory T cells in long-lasting Graves disease. Study results and limitations: Repertoires from persistent disease leaned toward TRBV28, TRBJ1-2 and TRBJ2-5.

The same data also went into a second study, on T cells in Graves' hyperthyroidism and ophthalmopathy.

The chain combines TRBV12-3 or TRBV12-4 with TRBJ2-3; the D gene is possibly TRBD1 (6 bases). Sequencing was performed on peripheral blood mononuclear cells (PBMCs), taken at new diagnosis, from a patient treated with antithyroid drugs. This TCR was recovered from a young man with Graves disease. The CDR3 DNA sequence: TGTGCCAGCAGTTCTACGAGGACAGAGACTAGCACAGATACGCAGTATTTT. Its protein product is CASSSTRTETSTDTQYF.